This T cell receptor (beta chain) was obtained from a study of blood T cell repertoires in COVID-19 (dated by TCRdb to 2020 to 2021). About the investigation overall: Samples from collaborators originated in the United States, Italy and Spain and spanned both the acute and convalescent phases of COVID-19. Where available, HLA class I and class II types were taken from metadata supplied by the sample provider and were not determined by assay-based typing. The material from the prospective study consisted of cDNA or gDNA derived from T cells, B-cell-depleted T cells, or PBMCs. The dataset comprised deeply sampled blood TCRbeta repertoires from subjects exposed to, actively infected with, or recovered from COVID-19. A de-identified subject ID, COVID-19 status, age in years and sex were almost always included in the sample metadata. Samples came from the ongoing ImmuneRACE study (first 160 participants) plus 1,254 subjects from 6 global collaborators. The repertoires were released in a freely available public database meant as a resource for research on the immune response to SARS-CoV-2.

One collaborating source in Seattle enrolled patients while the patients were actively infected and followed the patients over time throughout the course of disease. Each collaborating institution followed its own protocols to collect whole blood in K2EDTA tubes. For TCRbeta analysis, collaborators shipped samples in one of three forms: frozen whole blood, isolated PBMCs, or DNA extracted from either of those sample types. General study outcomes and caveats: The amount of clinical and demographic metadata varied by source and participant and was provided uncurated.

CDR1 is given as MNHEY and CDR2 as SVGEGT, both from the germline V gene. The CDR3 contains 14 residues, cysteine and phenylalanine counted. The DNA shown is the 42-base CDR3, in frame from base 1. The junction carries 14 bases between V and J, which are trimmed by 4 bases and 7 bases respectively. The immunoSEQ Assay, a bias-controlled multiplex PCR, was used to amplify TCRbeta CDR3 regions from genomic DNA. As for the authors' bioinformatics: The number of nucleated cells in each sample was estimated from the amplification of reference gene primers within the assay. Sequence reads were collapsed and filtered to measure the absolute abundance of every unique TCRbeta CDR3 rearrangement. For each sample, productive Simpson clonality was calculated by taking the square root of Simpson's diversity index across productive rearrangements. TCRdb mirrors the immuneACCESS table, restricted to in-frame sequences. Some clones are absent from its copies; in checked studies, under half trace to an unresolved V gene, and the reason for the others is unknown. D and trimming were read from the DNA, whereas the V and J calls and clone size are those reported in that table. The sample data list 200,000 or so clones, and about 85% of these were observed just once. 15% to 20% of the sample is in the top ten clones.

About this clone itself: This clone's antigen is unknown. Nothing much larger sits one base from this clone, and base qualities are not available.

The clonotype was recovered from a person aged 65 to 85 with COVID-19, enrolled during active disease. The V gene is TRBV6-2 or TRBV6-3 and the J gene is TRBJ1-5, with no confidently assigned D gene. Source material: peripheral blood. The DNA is TGTGCCAGCAGTTCAACCCGACACTGGCAGCCCCAGCATTTT. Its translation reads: CASSSTRHWQPQHF.